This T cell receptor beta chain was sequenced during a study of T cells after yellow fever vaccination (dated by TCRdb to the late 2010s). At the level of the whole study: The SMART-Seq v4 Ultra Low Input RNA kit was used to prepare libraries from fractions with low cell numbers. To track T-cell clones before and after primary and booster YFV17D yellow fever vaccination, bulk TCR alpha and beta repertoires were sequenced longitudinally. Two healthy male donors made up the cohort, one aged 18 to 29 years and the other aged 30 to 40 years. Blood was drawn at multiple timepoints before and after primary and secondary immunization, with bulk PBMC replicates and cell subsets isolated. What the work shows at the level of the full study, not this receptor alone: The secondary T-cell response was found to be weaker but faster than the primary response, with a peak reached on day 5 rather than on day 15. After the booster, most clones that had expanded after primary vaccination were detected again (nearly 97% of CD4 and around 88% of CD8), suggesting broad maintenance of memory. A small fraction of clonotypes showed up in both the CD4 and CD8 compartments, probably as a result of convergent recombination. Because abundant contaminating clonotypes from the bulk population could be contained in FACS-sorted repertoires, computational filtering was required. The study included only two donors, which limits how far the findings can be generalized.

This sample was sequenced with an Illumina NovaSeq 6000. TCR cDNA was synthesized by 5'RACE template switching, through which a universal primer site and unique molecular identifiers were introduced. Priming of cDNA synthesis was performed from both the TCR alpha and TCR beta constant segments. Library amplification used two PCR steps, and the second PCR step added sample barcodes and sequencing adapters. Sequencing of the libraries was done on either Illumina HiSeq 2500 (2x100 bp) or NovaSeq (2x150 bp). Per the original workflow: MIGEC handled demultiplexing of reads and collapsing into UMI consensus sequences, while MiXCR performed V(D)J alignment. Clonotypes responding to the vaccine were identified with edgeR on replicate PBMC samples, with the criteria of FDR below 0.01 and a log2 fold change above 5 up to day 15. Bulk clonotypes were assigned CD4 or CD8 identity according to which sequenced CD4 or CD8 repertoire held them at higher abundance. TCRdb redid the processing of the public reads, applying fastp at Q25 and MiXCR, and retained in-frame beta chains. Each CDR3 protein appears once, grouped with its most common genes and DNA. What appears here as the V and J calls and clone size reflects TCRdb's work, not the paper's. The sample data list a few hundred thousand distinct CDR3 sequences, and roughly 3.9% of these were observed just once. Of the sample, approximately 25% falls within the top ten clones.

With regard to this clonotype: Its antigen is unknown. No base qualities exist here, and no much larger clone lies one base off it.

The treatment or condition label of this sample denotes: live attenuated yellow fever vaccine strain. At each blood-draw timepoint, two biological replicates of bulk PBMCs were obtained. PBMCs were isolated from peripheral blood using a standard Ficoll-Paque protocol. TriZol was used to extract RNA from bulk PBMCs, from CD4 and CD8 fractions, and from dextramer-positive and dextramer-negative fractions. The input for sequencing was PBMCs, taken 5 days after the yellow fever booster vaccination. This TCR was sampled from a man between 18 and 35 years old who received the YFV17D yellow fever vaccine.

CDR3 sequence: CASSPKQGRDEQYF. DNA sequence: TGTGCCAGCAGCCCGAAACAGGGAAGGGACGAGCAGTACTTC. This chain is built from TRBV7-9 and TRBJ2-7; TRBD1 is perhaps the D gene, given 6 matching bases. Between the V and J ends, shortened by 5 bases and 5 bases respectively, the junction contains 16 bases. The CDR3 covers 14 residues, taking in both the cysteine and the phenylalanine. The sequence is cut down to CDR3 DNA, 42 bases in frame from base 1. Looking up the germline V gene (reference sequence) yields CDR1 SEHNR and CDR2 FQNEAQ.